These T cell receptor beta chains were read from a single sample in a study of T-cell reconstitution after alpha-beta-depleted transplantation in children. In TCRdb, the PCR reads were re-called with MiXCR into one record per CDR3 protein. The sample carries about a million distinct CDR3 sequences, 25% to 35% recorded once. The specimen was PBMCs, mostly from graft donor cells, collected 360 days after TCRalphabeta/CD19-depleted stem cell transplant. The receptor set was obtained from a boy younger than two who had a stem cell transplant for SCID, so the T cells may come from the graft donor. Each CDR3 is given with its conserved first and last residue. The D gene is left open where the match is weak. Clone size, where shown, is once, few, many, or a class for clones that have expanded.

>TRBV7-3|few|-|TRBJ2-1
TGTGCCAGCAGCTTAATGAGGGGGAATGAGCAGTTCTTC
CASSLMRGNEQFF
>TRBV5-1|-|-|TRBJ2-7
TGCGCCAGCAGCTTGGCCCCACACGGAGCCTTCTACGAGCAGTACTTC
CASSLAPHGAFYEQYF
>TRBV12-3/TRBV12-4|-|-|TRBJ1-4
TGTGCCACTAGGGGGTCTAATGAAAAACTGTTTTTT
CATRGSNEKLFF
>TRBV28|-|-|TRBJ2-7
TGTGCCAGCAGTTTATCCTTCACTCCAGAGCAGTACTTC
CASSLSFTPEQYF
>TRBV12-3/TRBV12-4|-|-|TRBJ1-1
TGTGCCAGCAGTCCAATTGTCGGGTGGGATGAAGCTTTCTTT
CASSPIVGWDEAFF
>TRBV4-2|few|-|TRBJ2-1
TGTGCCAGCAGCCAAGATCTCAGGACTACCCAGTTCTTC
CASSQDLRTTQFF
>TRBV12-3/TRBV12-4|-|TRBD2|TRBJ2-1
TGTGCCAGCAGGTTCTTGGGAGGGCGCGGTTGGAATGAGCAGTTCTTC
CASRFLGGRGWNEQFF
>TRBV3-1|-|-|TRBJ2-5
TGTGCCAGCAGCTCCCACGGGGCCAGAGGGACCCAGTACTTC
CASSSHGARGTQYF
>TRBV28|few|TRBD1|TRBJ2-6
TGTGCCAGCAGTTTAGGTAGGGGGCTCTCTGGGGCCAACGTCCTGACTTTC
CASSLGRGLSGANVLTF
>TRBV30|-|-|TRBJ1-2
TGTGCCTGGATTGTTTTAGGCTATGGCTACACCTTC
CAWIVLGYGYTF
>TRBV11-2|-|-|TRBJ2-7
TGTGCCAGCAGCTTAGAAAGGGGATACTCCTACGAGCAGTACTTC
CASSLERGYSYEQYF
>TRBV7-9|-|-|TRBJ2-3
TGTGCCAGCAGCTTAGTAGGTGGGGAGACAGATACGCAGTATTTT
CASSLVGGETDTQYF
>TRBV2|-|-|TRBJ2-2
TGTGCCAGCAGTGATTGGGGTAACACCGGGGAGCTGTTTTTT
CASSDWGNTGELFF
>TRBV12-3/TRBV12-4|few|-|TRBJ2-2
TGTGCCAGCAGTTTTGTGACGGCGAACACCGGGGAGCTGTTTTTT
CASSFVTANTGELFF
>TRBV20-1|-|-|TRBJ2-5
TGCAGTGCTACCCTAGGACAGTTCCAAGAGACCCAGTACTTC
CSATLGQFQETQYF
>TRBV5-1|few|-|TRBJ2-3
TGCGCCAGCAGCTTGACCACGGGCAGGCGCACAGATACGCAGTATTTT
CASSLTTGRRTDTQYF
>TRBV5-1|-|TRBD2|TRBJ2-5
TGCGCCAGCAGCTTGAGCCCAGCGGGGGGAAGAGAGACCCAGTACTTC
CASSLSPAGGRETQYF
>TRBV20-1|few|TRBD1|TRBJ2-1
TGCAGTGCTAGGGGGGACAGGGCAGCAAGGGACAATGAGCAGTTCTTC
CSARGDRAARDNEQFF
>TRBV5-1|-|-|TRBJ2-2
TGCGCCAGCAGCTTTGGCAGGGGTCTTGCGAACACCGGGGAGCTGTTTTTT
CASSFGRGLANTGELFF
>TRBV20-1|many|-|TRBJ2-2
TGCAGTGCTAGGCCGCCCACGGATACCGGGGAGCTGTTTTTT
CSARPPTDTGELFF
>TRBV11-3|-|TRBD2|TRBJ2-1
TGTGCCAGCAGCCCCGGCGGGGGGCAGTACAATGAGCAGTTCTTC
CASSPGGGQYNEQFF
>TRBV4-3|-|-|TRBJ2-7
TGCGCCAGCAGCCAAGTGGGTATACAGGGCAGTAATCACGAGCAGTACTTC
CASSQVGIQGSNHEQYF
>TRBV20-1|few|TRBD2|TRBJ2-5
TGCAGTGCTAGCCGCCCCGGGACTAGTGCGCGAGAGACCCAGTACTTC
CSASRPGTSARETQYF
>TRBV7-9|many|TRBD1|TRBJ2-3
TGTGCCAGCAGCTTAGTCGCAGGGGGCGCAGATACGCAGTATTTT
CASSLVAGGADTQYF
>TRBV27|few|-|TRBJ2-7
TGTGCCAGCAGTCGCCCCCCGGTACGCGAGCAGTACTTC
CASSRPPVREQYF
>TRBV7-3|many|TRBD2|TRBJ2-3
TGTGCCAGCAGCTTTGTTTGCGCGGGACTAGCGGGGTATTGCACAGATACGCAGTATTTT
CASSFVCAGLAGYCTDTQYF
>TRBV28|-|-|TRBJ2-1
TGTGCCAGCAGTTTTACAGGGATTGAGGGTTACAATGAGCAGTTCTTC
CASSFTGIEGYNEQFF
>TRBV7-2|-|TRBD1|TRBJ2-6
TGTGCCAGCAGCACCGGGACAGGCCCCCCTGGGGCCAACGTCCTGACTTTC
CASSTGTGPPGANVLTF
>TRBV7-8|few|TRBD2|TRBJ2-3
TGTGCCAGCAGCGTAACCGGGACGGGAGGGACAGATACGCAGTATTTT
CASSVTGTGGTDTQYF
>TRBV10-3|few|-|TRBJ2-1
TGTGCCATCAGTGATGACAATGAGCAGTTCTTC
CAISDDNEQFF
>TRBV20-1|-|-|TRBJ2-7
TGCAGTGCTAAAACCCCTCTTTACGAGCAGTACTTC
CSAKTPLYEQYF
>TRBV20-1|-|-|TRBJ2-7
TGCAGTGCTAGAGGTATAAGCTCCTACGAGCAGTACTTC
CSARGISSYEQYF
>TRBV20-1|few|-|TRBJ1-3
TGCAGTGCTAGAGATCAGAGAGCCTCTGGAAACACCATATATTTT
CSARDQRASGNTIYF
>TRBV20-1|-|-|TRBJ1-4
TGCAGTGCTACTGTGGCGGGGTTAAGCGGTAATGAAAAACTGTTTTTT
CSATVAGLSGNEKLFF
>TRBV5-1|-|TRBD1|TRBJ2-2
TGCGCCAGCAGCTTGGAGGGGACAGGTCCCCCACAAGGGGAGCTGTTTTTT
CASSLEGTGPPQGELFF
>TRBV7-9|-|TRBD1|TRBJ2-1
TGTGCCAGCAGCACGTCAAGGACAGGGCTTTTAGATGAGCAGTTCTTC
CASSTSRTGLLDEQFF
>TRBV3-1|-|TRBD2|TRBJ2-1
TGTGCCAGCAGCCAAGATAGTCGGCGGGGGGGTGGATCTTACAATGAGCAGTTCTTC
CASSQDSRRGGGSYNEQFF
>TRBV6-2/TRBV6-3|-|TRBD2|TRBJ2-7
TGTGCCAGCACCGGACACGGACTAGCGGTTAACTACGAGCAGTACTTC
CASTGHGLAVNYEQYF
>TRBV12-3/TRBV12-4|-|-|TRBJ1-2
TGTGCCAGCAGTTCACCGGACGGCTACACCTTC
CASSSPDGYTF
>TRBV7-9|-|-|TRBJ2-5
TGTGCCAGCAGCTCTAGAGCCGGGACGGAAGAGACCCAGTACTTC
CASSSRAGTEETQYF
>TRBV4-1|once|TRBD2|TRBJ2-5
TGCGCCAGCAGCCAAGATAGGGCTAGCGGGGCTGAGACCCAGTACTTC
CASSQDRASGAETQYF
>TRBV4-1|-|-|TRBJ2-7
TGCGCCAGCAGCCAAGATATCCCCGGAGAGTATCGGCAGTACTTC
CASSQDIPGEYRQYF
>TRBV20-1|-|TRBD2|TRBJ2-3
TGCAGTGCTAGTTTCTTGGCGGGGGGCACAGATACGCAGTATTTT
CSASFLAGGTDTQYF
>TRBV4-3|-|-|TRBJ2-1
TGCGCCAGCAGCCAAAAGACTTCAGGAACACCCTCCTACAATGAGCAGTTCTTC
CASSQKTSGTPSYNEQFF
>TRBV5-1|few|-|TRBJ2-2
TGCGCCAGCAGCTTGTTTTTCGGGGGGAACACCGGGGAGCTGTTTTTT
CASSLFFGGNTGELFF
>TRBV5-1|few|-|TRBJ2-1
TGCGCCAGCAGCCGTGGGCAGGGAAAGGTCCATGAGCAGTTCTTC
CASSRGQGKVHEQFF
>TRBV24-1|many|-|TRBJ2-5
TGTGCCACCAGTGATTTCACAGGGCCCCAAGAGACCCAGTACTTC
CATSDFTGPQETQYF
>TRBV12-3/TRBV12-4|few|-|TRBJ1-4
TGTGCCAGCAGCCCGACAGTGGCTAGAGAAAAACTGTTTTTT
CASSPTVAREKLFF
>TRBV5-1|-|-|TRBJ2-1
TGCGCCAGCAGCTTGGAAAGGGGAGGCAATGAGCAGTTCTTC
CASSLERGGNEQFF
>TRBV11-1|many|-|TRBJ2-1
TGTGCCAGCAGCTTAACGGGGGTAGGTGAGCAGTTCTTC
CASSLTGVGEQFF
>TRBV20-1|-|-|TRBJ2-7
TGCAGTGCTAGTTCAATCAACGAGCAGTACTTC
CSASSINEQYF
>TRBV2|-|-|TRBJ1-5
TGTGCCAGCATGGGGGCGAAGGGAGGGCAGCCCCAGCATTTT
CASMGAKGGQPQHF
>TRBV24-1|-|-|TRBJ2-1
TGTGCCACCAGTGATTGGGGGGGCCTTCGCAATGAGCAGTTCTTC
CATSDWGGLRNEQFF
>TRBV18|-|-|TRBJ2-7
TGTGCCAGCTCAACCCGGGTCACCGAGCAGTACTTC
CASSTRVTEQYF
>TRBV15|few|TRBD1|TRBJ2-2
TGTGCCACCAGCACGACAGGGGCGACCACCGGGGAGCTGTTTTTT
CATSTTGATTGELFF
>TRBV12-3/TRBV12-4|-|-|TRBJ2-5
TGTGCCAGCAGTTTTTCCAGGGGCGCCGACCAAGAGACCCAGTACTTC
CASSFSRGADQETQYF
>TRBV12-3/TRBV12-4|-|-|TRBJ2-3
TGTGCCAGCAGAGACGAGGGAGCTAGCACAGATACGCAGTATTTT
CASRDEGASTDTQYF
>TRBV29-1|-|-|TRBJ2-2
TGCAGCGCCGGACACCGCGGGAACACCGGGGAGCTGTTTTTT
CSAGHRGNTGELFF
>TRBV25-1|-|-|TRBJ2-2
TGTGCCAGCCGAATGACCGGGGAGCTGTTTTTT
CASRMTGELFF
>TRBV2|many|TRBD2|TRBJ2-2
TGTGCCAGCAGTGAGGCGGGGGCCGGGGAGCTGTTTTTT
CASSEAGAGELFF